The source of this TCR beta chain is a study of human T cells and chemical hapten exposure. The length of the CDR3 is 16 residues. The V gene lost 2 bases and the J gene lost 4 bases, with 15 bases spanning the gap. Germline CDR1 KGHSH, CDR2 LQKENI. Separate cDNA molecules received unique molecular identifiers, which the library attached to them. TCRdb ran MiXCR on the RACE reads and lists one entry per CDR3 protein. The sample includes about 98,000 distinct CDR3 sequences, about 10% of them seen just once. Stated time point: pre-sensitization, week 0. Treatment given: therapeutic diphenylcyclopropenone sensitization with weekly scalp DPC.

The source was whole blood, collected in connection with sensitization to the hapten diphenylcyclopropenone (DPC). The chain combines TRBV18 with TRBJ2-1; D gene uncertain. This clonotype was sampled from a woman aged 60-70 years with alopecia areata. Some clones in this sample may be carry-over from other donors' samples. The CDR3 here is CASSPIEGQTYNEQFF. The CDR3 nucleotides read TGTGCCAGCTCACCAATAGAAGGGCAGACTTACAATGAGCAGTTCTTC.